What follows is one T cell receptor (beta chain) and its context. Construction of the TCRbeta library involved unique molecular identifiers. TCRdb re-derived calls from the PCR reads in MiXCR, one entry per CDR3 protein. The sample records about 640,000 distinct CDR3 sequences, 15% to 20% being singletons. These data come from a study of T-cell reconstitution after alpha-beta-depleted transplantation in children. This specimen was PBMCs from the stem cell graft donor, taken from the stem cell graft. The source of this sequence is a human donor who donated a stem cell graft to a child with acute myeloid leukemia.

CDR3 nucleotides: TGTGCCAGCAGCCAAGAGTTGGGCCAGCCCCAGCATTTT. Its translation: CASSQELGQPQHF. The V call is TRBV14, the J call TRBJ1-5; D is unresolved. Trimming cost V 0 bases and J 7 bases, with 7 bases left between them. This CDR3 comprises 13 residues. Germline loops: CDR1 SGHDN, CDR2 FVKESK.